Listed below are T cell receptor beta chains from one sample, sequenced in a study of control samples from healthy donors and cancer patients. Generated by immunoSEQ multiplex PCR, the TCRdb table keeps only in-frame clones and is missing some. The sample shows just over 150,000 clones, about 94% of them seen only once. What was sequenced was blood. The source of these receptors is a man aged 50 to 59 in good health. Both conserved end residues are part of each CDR3. D genes are given only for firm matches. Expanded clones get a size class; other rows say once, few or many, or leave the size out.

size | J | D | V | DNA | CDR3
- | TRBJ2-3 | TRBD1 | TRBV7-9 | TGTGCCAGCAGTCTCCGGGACAGGGGCACAGATACGCAGTATTTT | CASSLRDRGTDTQYF
- | TRBJ2-7 | - | TRBV19 | TGTGCCAGTAGTATGTTCGGTTTGTGGTACTTC | CASSMFGLWYF
- | TRBJ1-2 | - | TRBV15 | TGTGCCACCAGCAGAGAACTAGCAGGGCCCTATGGCTACACCTTC | CATSRELAGPYGYTF
- | TRBJ2-5 | - | TRBV10-3 | TGTGCTAGGGGCGAGACCCAGTACTTC | CARGETQYF
- | TRBJ2-2 | - | TRBV5-5 | TGTGCCAGCAGCTTGTATAGGGGCTTGGGGGCCGGGGAGCTGTTTTTT | CASSLYRGLGAGELFF
- | TRBJ2-5 | - | TRBV9 | TGTGCCAGCAGCGTAGCTGGCGGACCCGAGACCCAGTACTTC | CASSVAGGPETQYF
- | TRBJ2-7 | TRBD2 | TRBV13 | TGTGCCAGCAGCTTACCTGCGGGAGTACGCGAGCAGTACTTC | CASSLPAGVREQYF
- | TRBJ2-3 | TRBD2 | TRBV19 | TGTGCCAGTAATAAGGGACTAGCGGGAAAGCGGGATACGCAGTATTTT | CASNKGLAGKRDTQYF
- | TRBJ1-2 | - | TRBV19 | TGTGCCAGTAGTCTCGGACCGCTCTATGGCTACACCTTC | CASSLGPLYGYTF
- | TRBJ1-2 | TRBD1 | TRBV27 | TGTGCCAGCAGTCCCCCCCCCAGGGACAGGGGGCTACCCCTATATGGCTACACCTTC | CASSPPPRDRGLPLYGYTF
- | TRBJ2-3 | TRBD1 | TRBV7-3 | TGTGCCAGCAGCCCACAGGGGATGGAGGCAGATACGCAGTATTTT | CASSPQGMEADTQYF
once | TRBJ1-3 | - | TRBV4-1 | TGCGCCAGCAGCCAAGGTTCGTATCGGGACCTCTCTGGAAACACCATATATTTT | CASSQGSYRDLSGNTIYF
- | TRBJ2-7 | - | TRBV27 | TGTGCCAGCAGTTACCGGACACCTTCCACCTACGAGCAGTACTTC | CASSYRTPSTYEQYF